Presented here are 14 T cell receptor beta chains from one specimen sequenced in a study of shared clonotypes between healthy human individuals. The assay was immunoSEQ multiplex PCR, and TCRdb's table has in-frame clones only and misses some. Of 800,000 or so clones listed, around 96% are singletons. Naive CD8 cells lacked CD45RO and underwent positive selection for CCR7, leaving out terminally differentiated effector memory CD45RA+ cells. Sequencing input: naive CD8+ T cells sorted from blood. Receptor source: a man aged 30-40 years in good health.

This chain links TRBV7-9 with TRBJ2-2; the match to TRBD2 covers 9 bases. Germline CDR1 SEHNR, CDR2 FQNEAQ (reference sequence). After removal of 1 base from V and 0 bases from J, the junction contained 3 bases not matched to a gene. There are 17 residues in the CDR3. The CDR3 DNA reads as TGTGCCAGCAGCTTAGAGGGGACTAGCACGAACACCGGGGAGCTGTTTTTT. Protein sequence: CASSLEGTSTNTGELFF. Complete variable domain (other parts from reference TRBV7-9 and TRBJ2-2): DTGVSQNPRHKITKRGQNVTFRCDPISEHNRLYWYRQTLGQGPEFLTYFQNEAQLEKSRLLSDRFSAERPKGSFSTLEIQRTEQGDSAMYLCASSLEGTSTNTGELFFGEGSRLTVL.

The chain uses TRBV6-5 and TRBJ2-1; D not resolved. V was shortened by 2 bases and J by 7 bases, with 9 bases between the two germline ends. Germline CDR1 and CDR2: MNHEY and SVGAGI. The length of the CDR3 is 13 residues. DNA for the CDR3: TGTGCCAGCAGTTACGGATCTCAGAATGAGCAGTTCTTC. Its translation: CASSYGSQNEQFF.

V is TRBV7-6 and J is TRBJ2-7; TRBD1 aligns across 9 bases. Germline V gene lookup returns CDR1 SGHVS and CDR2 FNYEAQ. V lost 5 bases and J lost 4; bases outside the gene matches: 9. The length of the CDR3 is 15 residues. The CDR3 coding sequence is TGTGCCAGCAGCCACCCGGGACAGGGAGCATACGAGCAGTACTTC. Translated: CASSHPGQGAYEQYF. Complete variable domain (other parts from reference TRBV7-6 and TRBJ2-7): GAGVSQSPRYKVTKRGQDVALRCDPISGHVSLYWYRQALGQGPEFLTYFNYEAQQDKSGLPNDRFSAERPEGSISTLTIQRTEQRDSAMYRCASSHPGQGAYEQYFGPGTRLTVT.

The CDR3 coding sequence is TGTGCCATCAGTGTGGGCCGGGACTCCGATCTGGAGCAGTTCTTC. Its translation is CAISVGRDSDLEQFF. The V and J genes are TRBV10-3 and TRBJ2-1, with a weak D call TRBD2 (6 bases). V gave up 4 bases and J gave up 10 bases, with 20 bases separating them. CDR3 size: 15 residues. In germline, CDR1 is ENHRY, CDR2 SYGVKD.

This clone was counted once. This chain links TRBV7-6 with TRBJ2-2; 7 bases are shared with TRBD2. The CDR3 consists of 16 residues. With 1 base clipped from V and 3 bases from J, the junction kept 5 bases outside the gene matches. The germline V gene encodes CDR1 SGHVS and CDR2 FNYEAQ. CDR3 amino acids: CASSLGAGADTGELFF. Written as DNA, the CDR3 is TGTGCCAGCAGCTTAGGCGCGGGAGCGGACACCGGGGAGCTGTTTTTT. Variable domain in full (rest from reference TRBV7-6 and TRBJ2-2): GAGVSQSPRYKVTKRGQDVALRCDPISGHVSLYWYRQALGQGPEFLTYFNYEAQQDKSGLPNDRFSAERPEGSISTLTIQRTEQRDSAMYRCASSLGAGADTGELFFGEGSRLTVL.

The chain employs TRBV5-1 and TRBJ2-1, with TRBD2 identical over 11 bases. With V trimmed by 2 bases and J by 4 bases, 5 bases remained unmatched. This CDR3 contains 16 residues. The germline V gene has CDR1 SGHRS and CDR2 YFSETQ. CDR3 in DNA: TGCGCCAGCAGCTTTACACTAGCGGGAGAATACAATGAGCAGTTCTTC. It encodes CASSFTLAGEYNEQFF.

The chain links TRBV5-1 to TRBJ1-2; D unresolved. Germline lookup yields CDR1 SGHRS and CDR2 YFSETQ. This CDR3 region has 14 residues. V was shortened by 0 bases and J by 8 bases, with 14 bases between the two germline ends. The CDR3 region has the DNA TGCGCCAGCAGCTTGGGTGGGAATTTGCGAGGCTACACCTTC. Amino acids: CASSLGGNLRGYTF.

The J gene is TRBJ2-2, the V gene TRBV18, with D possibly matching TRBD2 (6 bases). CDR1 is KGHSH and CDR2 is LQKENI in the germline V gene. This CDR3 is 16 amino acids long. V was trimmed by 6 bases and J by 3 bases, leaving 17 bases between them. The CDR3 is CASSSTWTIDTGELFF. In DNA, the CDR3 is TGTGCCAGCTCGTCGACGTGGACTATCGACACCGGGGAGCTGTTTTTT.

V gene TRBV11-2 combines with J gene TRBJ2-6, with no clear D. This CDR3 is 16 amino acids long. V was trimmed by 0 bases and J by 1 base, leaving 7 bases between them. In germline, CDR1 is SGHAT, CDR2 FQNNGV. In nucleotides, the CDR3 is TGTGCCAGCAGCTTAGATCCGGCTTCTGGGGCCAACGTCCTGACTTTC. Translation gives CASSLDPASGANVLTF.

CDR3 protein: CASMGDRGYTEAFF. DNA for the CDR3: TGTGCCAGCATGGGGGACAGGGGGTACACTGAAGCTTTCTTT. V usage is TRBV13 and J usage is TRBJ1-1; TRBD1 agrees at 11 bases. Trimming at V came to 7 bases and at J to 3 bases, leaving 4 bases not matched to a gene. CDR3 size: 14 residues. Germline V gene data show CDR1 as PRHDT and CDR2 as FYEKMQ (reference sequence).

The chain combines TRBV7-6 with TRBJ2-2; D remains ambiguous. CDR3 size: 11 residues. Per germline, CDR1 SGHVS and CDR2 FNYEAQ. The V end lost 5 bases, the J end lost 11 bases, and 9 bases lay between the germline ends. CDR3 in amino acids: CASSAMGELFF. Written as DNA, the CDR3 is TGTGCCAGCAGCGCTATGGGCGAGCTGTTTTTT.

V usage is TRBV14 and J usage is TRBJ2-7; D is uncertain. The CDR3 consists of 15 residues. V shed 0 bases and J shed 4 bases, with 13 bases lying between them. In germline, CDR1 is SGHDN, CDR2 FVKESK. The CDR3 region is CASSQEGPLEYEQYF. CDR3 DNA sequence: TGTGCCAGCAGCCAAGAAGGGCCGCTAGAGTACGAGCAGTACTTC.

This clone was found once. V usage is TRBV28 and J usage is TRBJ1-2, with TRBD1 as a possible D gene (5 bases). CDR1 and CDR2 from the germline V gene are MDHEN and SYDVKM. V lost 6 bases and J lost 4, with 12 bases in between. The CDR3 spans 13 residues. CDR3 in amino acids: CASRDKSTYGYTF. The CDR3, as DNA: TGTGCCAGCAGGGACAAAAGTACCTATGGCTACACCTTC.

This chain uses TRBV7-6 with TRBJ2-3, with TRBD1 as a possible D gene (6 bases). The CDR3 length is 13 residues. V was cut by 5 bases and J by 5 bases, with 11 bases left in between. The germline CDR1 and CDR2 sequences are SGHVS and FNYEAQ. The CDR3 region has the DNA TGTGCCAGCAGCCTATACAGGGAAGATACGCAGTATTTT. Protein sequence: CASSLYREDTQYF. Using reference TRBV7-6 and TRBJ2-3 for the parts outside the CDR3, the full variable domain is GAGVSQSPRYKVTKRGQDVALRCDPISGHVSLYWYRQALGQGPEFLTYFNYEAQQDKSGLPNDRFSAERPEGSISTLTIQRTEQRDSAMYRCASSLYREDTQYFGPGTRLTVL.